Many counts were recorded for the clone carrying this TCR beta chain. The antigen remains unidentified. This sample is part of a study of glioma-infiltrating T cells. General observations from the study: Non-neoplastic patients had below-expected tissue-blood divergence, while all gliomas exceeded expectation. Very few CDR3 sequences were shared between tissue and blood.

Per germline, CDR1 MNHNS and CDR2 SASEGT. This CDR3 has 14 amino acids. Germline trimming cut 6 bases from V and 9 bases from J; bases unmatched to any gene: 12. TCR alpha and beta CDR3 regions were amplified from RNA using iRepertoire nested multiplex PCR. One-step reverse transcription and amplification started from approximately 100-400 ng of tissue mRNA or PBMC total RNA. TCRdb redid the calling of the multiplex PCR reads with MiXCR, one entry per CDR3 protein. Among some 99,000 distinct CDR3 sequences listed, 25% to 30% were seen once. Sequencing used glioma tissue, nonneoplastic brain tissue, or PBMCs (not recorded which). J is TRBJ2-7 and V is TRBV6-1; 9 positions match TRBD1. The TCR comes from a human donor with low-grade glioma or glioblastoma, undergoing nonglioma brain surgery, or in good health (not recorded which). CDR3 protein: CASSPTHRDRVQYF. CDR3 in DNA: TGTGCCAGCAGCCCTACCCACCGGGACAGGGTGCAGTACTTC.